This T cell receptor (beta chain) was sequenced for a study of blood T cells in healthy people across ages. Sample-barcoded 5' priming and a J-beta primer mix drove a second PCR of 7 to 11 cycles. Each cDNA was tagged by a template-switch adaptor containing 12 random nucleotides. A single record per CDR3 protein comes from TCRdb applying MiXCR to the 5' RACE reads. Of almost 1 million distinct CDR3 sequences listed, just over 50% are singletons. In this sample, this clonotype turned up a few times. Sample: blood. This clonotype was sampled from a woman aged 60-75 years in good health.

CDR3 sequence reads: CASSQAKGGPEAFF. The CDR3 DNA reads TGTGCCAGCAGCCAAGCTAAGGGCGGGCCTGAAGCTTTCTTT. This chain connects TRBV3-1 to TRBJ1-1; no firm D call. This CDR3 spans 14 amino acids. Germline CDR1 and CDR2: LGHDT and YNNKEL (reference sequence). V lost 1 base to trimming and J lost 6 bases, with 12 bases between them.